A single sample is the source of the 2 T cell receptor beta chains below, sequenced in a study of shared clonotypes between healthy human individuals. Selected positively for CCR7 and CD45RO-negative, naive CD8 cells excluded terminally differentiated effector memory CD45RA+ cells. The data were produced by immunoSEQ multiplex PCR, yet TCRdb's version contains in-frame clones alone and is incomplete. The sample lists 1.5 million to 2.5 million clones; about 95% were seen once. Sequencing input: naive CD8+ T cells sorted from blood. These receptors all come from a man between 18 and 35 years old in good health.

CDR3 nucleotides: TGTGCCAGCAGCAGAGGTGGCACCAATTCCTACGAGCAGTACTTC. It codes for CASSRGGTNSYEQYF. V is TRBV5-6 and J is TRBJ2-7; the D is unclear. This CDR3 has 15 residues. V was clipped by 4 bases and J by 1 base, with 15 bases between them. The germline V gene encodes CDR1 SGHDT and CDR2 YYEEEE.

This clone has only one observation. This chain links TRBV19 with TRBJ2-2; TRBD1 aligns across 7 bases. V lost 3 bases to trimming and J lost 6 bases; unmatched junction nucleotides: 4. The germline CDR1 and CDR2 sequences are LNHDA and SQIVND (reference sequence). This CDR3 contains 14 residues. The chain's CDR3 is CASSIDRESGELFF. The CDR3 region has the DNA TGTGCCAGTAGTATTGACAGGGAATCCGGGGAGCTGTTTTTT.